This T cell receptor beta chain was identified in a study of early T cells in non-severe SARS-CoV-2 infection. Study-level information: Bulk RNA taken from unsorted whole blood was sequenced, leaving chains unpaired.

The CDR3 is made up of 16 amino acids. V gave up 4 bases and J gave up 0 bases, with 14 bases separating them. Germline assignment: CDR1 SGHTS and CDR2 YDEGEE. Unique molecular identifiers (one per individual cDNA molecule) were attached. A single record per CDR3 protein comes from TCRdb applying MiXCR to the 5' RACE reads. Found here are some 59,000 distinct CDR3 sequences, about 10% of them singletons; the top ten hold about 3.8%. For this clonotype: Its antigen remains unidentified.

The study, taken as a whole, reports: VDJdb-based annotation leaned toward anti-spike CD8 responses and missed private and CD4 specificities.

The receptor comes from an adult who was a healthcare worker with PCR-confirmed SARS-CoV-2 infection or an uninfected control (not recorded which). The source was whole blood, collected at baseline. The gene calls are TRBV5-8 and TRBJ1-5; a weak D match, TRBD1 (6 bases). The chain's CDR3 is CASSKGQSNSNQPQHF. The CDR3, as DNA: TGTGCCAGCAGCAAAGGACAGAGTAATAGCAATCAGCCCCAGCATTTT.